A selection of T cell receptor beta chains follows, all from one sample in a study of blood T cell repertoires in COVID-19. Sequencing was performed with immunoSEQ multiplex PCR; in TCRdb, only in-frame clones are kept and a portion is missing. The sample holds roughly 170,000 clones, roughly 70% seen once. Sequenced material: peripheral blood. The receptors derive from a woman at least 80 years old with acute or convalescent COVID-19. CDR3s leave out the opening cysteine and the closing phenylalanine or tryptophan.

TRBV9,TRBJ2-7,ASSTDGQGTYEQY
TRBV25-1,TRBJ2-7,ASRDRVDEQY
TRBV5-6,TRBJ1-5,ASSVMAAQPNQPQH
TRBV6-5,TRBJ2-6,ASSYSYGAGANVLT
TRBV9,TRBJ2-1,ASSVGLGTRYSSYNEQF
TRBV4-1,TRBJ1-2,ASSQDPDNYGYT
TRBV3-1/TRBV3-2,TRBJ2-7,ASSQGQGSEQY
TRBV7-8,TRBJ2-2,ASSLSPGGTNTGELF
TRBV5-5,TRBJ1-5,ASSSLGTGDQPQH
TRBV4-3,TRBJ2-7,ASSRSFTSGRFREQY
TRBV27,TRBJ2-1,ASSLFWLAGDSSQSNEQF
TRBV4-1,TRBJ1-5,ASSQVAGTGSQPQH
TRBV3-1/TRBV3-2,TRBJ1-3,ASSQDFRGNTIY
TRBV10-3,TRBJ2-1,AISDLTSSGRRDNEQF
TRBV15,TRBJ2-1,ATTVGGGNNEQF
TRBV19,TRBJ1-2,ATGQGDYGYT
TRBV9,TRBJ1-6,ASSLGAGGSPLH
TRBV18,TRBJ2-2,ASSPVTSDGTGELF
TRBV5-4,TRBJ2-2,ASSSMTSGRTGELF
TRBV10-2,TRBJ2-7,ATGGYEQY
TRBV5-1,TRBJ2-2,ASSLTGDRTGELF
TRBV6-5,TRBJ1-5,ASSPDSRVEQPQH
TRBV12-5,TRBJ1-1,ASGNRDITEAF
TRBV14,TRBJ1-2,ASSQDFGAAALLNYGYT
TRBV2,TRBJ2-1,ASSVQTSESEQF
TRBV11-2,TRBJ1-5,ASSPSRSGTGGNQPQH
TRBV28,TRBJ2-7,ASNQPLAGAYEQY
TRBV10-3,TRBJ2-7,AIRSGTGDSYEQY
TRBV6-1,TRBJ2-7,ASSEGGTYEQY
TRBV30,TRBJ2-3,AWSGGHTDTQY
TRBV28,TRBJ2-6,ASSPSTGAGGANVLT
TRBV6-4,TRBJ2-2,ASSEQGMANTGELF
TRBV2,TRBJ1-4,ASSETGEQGKLF
TRBV5-1,TRBJ2-2,ASSQPMGLAGVDTGELF
TRBV7-9,TRBJ1-1,ASSLRQGTTEAF
TRBV27,TRBJ2-5,ASSYAAQETQY
TRBV28,TRBJ1-6,ASAGTGDLEKLH